This TCR beta chain derives from a study of cytomegalovirus exposure and HLA in healthy donors. Study-level information: Earlier, 100 million to 130 million unique TCR beta sequences were recovered from about 170 million T cells by an analysis. The study's early data release held about 85 million unique TCRs from HLA-typed donors. General observations from the study: According to a later analysis, donors in an Asian-associated ancestry cluster reportedly had fewer N-insertions than the roughly 720-donor mean.

The ends were cut back, 6 bases at V and 2 bases at J, with 15 bases in the middle. Germline assignment: CDR1 MDHEN and CDR2 SYDVKM. The CDR3 has 15 amino acids. PCR was performed using 60 Vbeta and 13 Jbeta primers. In the source study's methods: Approximately 11 million of 70 million to 80 million unique TCR beta chains were shared, per a later count. Assay: immunoSEQ multiplex PCR; the TCRdb copy retains only in-frame clones and omits some. D and trimming come from the DNA, and the V and J calls and clone size come from that table. The sample holds 200,000 to 250,000 clones; approximately 84% are singletons and the top ten take about 0.58%. For this clone: Its target is unknown.

This TCR came from a woman aged 40 to 55 in good health and CMV-seronegative. The chain has TRBV28 and TRBJ2-3; D not resolved. The sequenced material came from PBMCs. The DNA for the CDR3 is TGTGCCAGCAGAAGCATGTCGCTAAACACAGATACGCAGTATTTT. Its translation is CASRSMSLNTDTQYF. Variable domain in full (rest from reference TRBV28 and TRBJ2-3): DVKVTQSSRYLVKRTGEKVFLECVQDMDHENMFWYRQDPGLGLRLIYFSYDVKMKEKGDIPEGYSVSREKKERFSLILESASTNQTSMYLCASRSMSLNTDTQYFGPGTRLTVL.